The clone carrying this T cell receptor beta chain came up a few times. This entry belongs to a study of blood T cells in healthy people across ages. With a J-beta primer mix and a sample-barcoded 5' primer, a second PCR ran about 7 to 12 cycles. TCRdb re-derived calls from the 5' RACE reads in MiXCR, one entry per CDR3 protein. The sample contains approximately 800,000 distinct CDR3 sequences, roughly 24% of which appear only once. The V gene's germline CDR1 is SSHAT and CDR2 FNYEAQ (reference sequence). This CDR3 is 13 amino acids long. Trimming took off 3 bases at V and 6 bases at J, with 9 bases between the two ends. The same data also went into a second study, on T cells of mothers and their children.

The sequencing input was blood. This rearrangement joins TRBV7-7 to TRBJ1-3, with D unclear. This clonotype originated in a boy aged 5-17 years in good health. In DNA, the CDR3 is TGTGCCAGCAGCTTGACGACAAAAAACACCATATATTTT. Its protein is CASSLTTKNTIYF.